This T cell receptor beta chain was captured in a study of spatial heterogeneity in lung cancer. Study details: Matched bulk RNA-seq yielded a T cell module score, and TCR transcript counts in tumor regions correlated strongly with that score. The study, taken as a whole, reports: Counts of expanded intratumoral alpha and beta TCRs tracked tumor mutation counts.

As for time point: sample taken at primary tumor resection. Samples came from 72 TRACERx patients with untreated early-stage lung cancer. The V and J ends lost 2 bases and 6 bases, in that order; junction bases with no gene match: 6. The CDR3 loop spans 15 amino acids. The germline CDR1 and CDR2 sequences are SQVTM and ANQGSEA. Each TCR cDNA molecule carried a unique molecular identifier. TCRdb re-called the 5' RACE reads through MiXCR, storing one row per CDR3 protein. The sample records approximately 23,000 distinct CDR3 sequences, less than 5% being singletons. This clonotype qualifies as medium-sized. The antigen remains unidentified.

The receptor was isolated from a male donor with early-stage non-small cell lung cancer. Source: lung tumor tissue, taken at surgery. V usage is TRBV29-1 and J usage is TRBJ2-2; 10 bases are a match to TRBD1. CDR3 sequence reads: CSVERRDRGSGELFF. DNA of the CDR3: TGCAGCGTTGAACGGCGGGACAGGGGATCCGGGGAGCTGTTTTTT.